The T cell receptor (beta chain) under discussion was sequenced for a study of shared clonotypes between healthy human individuals. Comment on this clone: The antigen remains undetermined.

The assay was immunoSEQ multiplex PCR, and TCRdb's table has in-frame clones only and misses some. The table records some 1.5 million clones, roughly 96% of them present only once. Germline assignment: CDR1 SNHLY and CDR2 FYNNEI. The CDR3 length is 17 residues. With V trimmed by 6 bases and J by 4 bases, 13 bases remained unmatched. Whole-study results and caveats: Collection of samples was limited to blood; tissue repertoires likely differ. Researchers found naive subsets generally carried larger estimated richness than memory subsets. The study found roughly 5.3% of naive CD4 clonotypes shared across a few donors.

Sequencing used naive CD4+ T cells sorted from blood. The subset is: CD45RA+ positively selected. This sequence originates from a man under 40 in good health. The rearrangement uses TRBV2 and TRBJ1-5; 9 bases are shared with TRBD1. This CDR3 is CASSFTPGQGENQPQHF. CDR3 coding DNA: TGTGCCAGCAGCTTTACACCGGGACAGGGAGAGAATCAGCCCCAGCATTTT.